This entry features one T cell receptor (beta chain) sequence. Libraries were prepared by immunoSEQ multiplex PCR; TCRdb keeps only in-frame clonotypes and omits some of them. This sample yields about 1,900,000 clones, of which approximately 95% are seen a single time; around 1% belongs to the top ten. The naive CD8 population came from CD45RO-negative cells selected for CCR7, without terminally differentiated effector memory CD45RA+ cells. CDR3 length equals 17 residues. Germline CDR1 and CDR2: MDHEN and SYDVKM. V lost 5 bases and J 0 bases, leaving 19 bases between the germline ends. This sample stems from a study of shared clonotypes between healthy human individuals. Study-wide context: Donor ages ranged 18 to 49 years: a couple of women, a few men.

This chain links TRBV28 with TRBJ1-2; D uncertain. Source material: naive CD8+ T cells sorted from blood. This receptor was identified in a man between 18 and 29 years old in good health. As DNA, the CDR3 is TGTGCCAGCAGTCCTGTTGTCCTAAGAAAAGCTAACTATGGCTACACCTTC. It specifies CASSPVVLRKANYGYTF.